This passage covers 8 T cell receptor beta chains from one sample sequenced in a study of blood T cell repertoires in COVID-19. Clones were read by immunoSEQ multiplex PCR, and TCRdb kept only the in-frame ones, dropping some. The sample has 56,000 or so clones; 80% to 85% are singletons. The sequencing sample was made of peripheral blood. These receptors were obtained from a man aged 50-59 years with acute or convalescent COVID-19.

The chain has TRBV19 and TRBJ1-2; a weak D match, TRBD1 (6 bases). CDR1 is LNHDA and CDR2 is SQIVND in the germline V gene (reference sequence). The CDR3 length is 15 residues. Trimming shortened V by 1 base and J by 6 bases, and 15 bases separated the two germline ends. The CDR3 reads CASSIAGARLDGYTF. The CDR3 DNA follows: TGTGCCAGTAGTATAGCAGGGGCGAGATTGGATGGCTACACCTTC.

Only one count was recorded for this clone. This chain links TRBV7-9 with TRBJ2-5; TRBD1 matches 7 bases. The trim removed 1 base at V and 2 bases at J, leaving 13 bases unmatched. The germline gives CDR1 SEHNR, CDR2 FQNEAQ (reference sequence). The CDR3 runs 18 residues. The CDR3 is CASSLGFNRGRRQETQYF. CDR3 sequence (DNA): TGTGCCAGCAGCTTAGGTTTCAACAGGGGCCGCAGGCAAGAGACCCAGTACTTC.

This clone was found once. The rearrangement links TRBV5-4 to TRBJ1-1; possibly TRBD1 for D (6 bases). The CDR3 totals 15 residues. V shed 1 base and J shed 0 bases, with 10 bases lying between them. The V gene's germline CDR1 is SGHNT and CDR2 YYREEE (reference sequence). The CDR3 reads CASSLPTGMNTEAFF. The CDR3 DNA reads TGTGCCAGCAGCTTGCCCACAGGGATGAACACTGAAGCTTTCTTT.

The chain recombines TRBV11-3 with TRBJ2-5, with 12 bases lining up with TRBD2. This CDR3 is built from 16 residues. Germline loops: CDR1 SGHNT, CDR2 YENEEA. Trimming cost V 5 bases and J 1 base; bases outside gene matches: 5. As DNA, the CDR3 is TGTGCCAGCAGCCGCCGGACTAGCGGGATCCAAGAGACCCAGTACTTC. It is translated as CASSRRTSGIQETQYF.

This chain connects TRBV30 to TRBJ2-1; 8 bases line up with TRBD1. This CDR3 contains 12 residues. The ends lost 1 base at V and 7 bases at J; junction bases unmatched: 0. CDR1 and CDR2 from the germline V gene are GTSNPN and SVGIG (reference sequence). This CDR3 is CAWSGTGNEQFF. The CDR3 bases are TGTGCCTGGAGTGGGACAGGGAATGAGCAGTTCTTC.

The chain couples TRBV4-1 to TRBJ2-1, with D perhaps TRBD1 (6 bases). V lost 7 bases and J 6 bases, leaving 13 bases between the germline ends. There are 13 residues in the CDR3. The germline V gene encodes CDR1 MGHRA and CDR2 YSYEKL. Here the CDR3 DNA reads TGCGCCAGCACACAGGGTAACCTCAATGAGCAGTTCTTC. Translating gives CASTQGNLNEQFF.

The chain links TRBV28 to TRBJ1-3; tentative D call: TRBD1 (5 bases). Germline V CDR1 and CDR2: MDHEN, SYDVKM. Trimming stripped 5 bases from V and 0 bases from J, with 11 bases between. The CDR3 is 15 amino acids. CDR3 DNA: TGTGCCAGCAGTACTCAGGGAATCTCTGGAAACACCATATATTTT. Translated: CASSTQGISGNTIYF.

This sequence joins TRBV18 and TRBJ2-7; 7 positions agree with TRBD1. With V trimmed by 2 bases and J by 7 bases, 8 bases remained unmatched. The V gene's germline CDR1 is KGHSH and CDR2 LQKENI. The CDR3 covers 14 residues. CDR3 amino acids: CASSPGTGAQEQYF. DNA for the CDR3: TGTGCCAGCTCACCAGGTACAGGGGCTCAGGAGCAGTACTTC.